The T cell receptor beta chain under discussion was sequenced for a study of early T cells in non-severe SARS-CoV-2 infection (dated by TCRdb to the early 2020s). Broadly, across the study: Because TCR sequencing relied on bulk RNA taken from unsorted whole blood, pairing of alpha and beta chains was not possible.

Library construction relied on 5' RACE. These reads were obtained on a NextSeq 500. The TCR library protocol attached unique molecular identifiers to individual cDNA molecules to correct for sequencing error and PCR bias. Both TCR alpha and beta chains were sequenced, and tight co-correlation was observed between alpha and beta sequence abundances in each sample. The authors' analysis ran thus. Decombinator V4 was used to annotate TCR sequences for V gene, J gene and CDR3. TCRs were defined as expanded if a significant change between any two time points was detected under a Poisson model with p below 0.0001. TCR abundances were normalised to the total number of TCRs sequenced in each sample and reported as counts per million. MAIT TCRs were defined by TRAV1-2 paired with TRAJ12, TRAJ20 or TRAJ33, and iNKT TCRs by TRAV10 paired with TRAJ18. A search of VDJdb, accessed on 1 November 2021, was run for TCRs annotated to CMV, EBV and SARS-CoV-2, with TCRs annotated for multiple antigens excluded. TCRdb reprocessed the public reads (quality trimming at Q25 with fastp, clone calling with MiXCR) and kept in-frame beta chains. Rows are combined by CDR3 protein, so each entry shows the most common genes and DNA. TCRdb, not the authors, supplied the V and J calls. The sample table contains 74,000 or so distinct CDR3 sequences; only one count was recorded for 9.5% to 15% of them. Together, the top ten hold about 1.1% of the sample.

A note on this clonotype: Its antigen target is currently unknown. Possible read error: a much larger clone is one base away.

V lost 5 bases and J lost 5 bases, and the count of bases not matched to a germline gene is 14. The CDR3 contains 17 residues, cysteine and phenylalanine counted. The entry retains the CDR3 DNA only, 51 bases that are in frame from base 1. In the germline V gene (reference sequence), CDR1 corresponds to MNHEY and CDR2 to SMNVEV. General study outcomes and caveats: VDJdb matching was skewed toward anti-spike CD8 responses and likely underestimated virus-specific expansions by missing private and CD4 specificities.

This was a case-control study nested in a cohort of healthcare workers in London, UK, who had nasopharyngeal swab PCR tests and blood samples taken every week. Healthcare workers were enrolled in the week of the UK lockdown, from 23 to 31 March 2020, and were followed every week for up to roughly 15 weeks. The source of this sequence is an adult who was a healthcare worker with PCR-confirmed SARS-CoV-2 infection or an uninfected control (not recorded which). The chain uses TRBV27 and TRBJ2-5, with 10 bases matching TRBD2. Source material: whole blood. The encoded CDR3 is CASSPNRSGGAEETQYF. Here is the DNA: TGTGCCAGCAGTCCCAACAGAAGCGGGGGGGCCGAGGAGACCCAGTACTTC.